The subject of this entry is one T cell receptor (beta chain). Antigen unknown. This record comes from a study of T cells in Graves' hyperthyroidism and ophthalmopathy. The germline V gene encodes CDR1 SGHVT and CDR2 SQSDAQ. The trim removed 8 bases at V and 5 bases at J, leaving 10 bases unmatched. This CDR3 spans 14 amino acids. Criteria for exclusion of patients were uncontrolled infection, other autoimmune disease, pregnancy or lactation. Researchers amplified the TCR beta CDR3 regions from RNA transcripts. The study used the HTBI primer set for a first-round RT-PCR of the TCR CDR3. TCRdb used MiXCR to reprocess the multiplex PCR reads, holding one entry per CDR3 protein. This table holds 500,000 to 600,000 distinct CDR3 sequences, around 46% found once. Points from the study as a whole: Researchers found most expanded thyroid clonotypes above 0.001 in blood as well.

The V call is TRBV7-4, the J call TRBJ2-7; the match to TRBD1 covers 9 bases. Sequenced: peripheral blood or thyroid tissue (not recorded which). The TCR originated in a woman aged 18-29 years with Graves' hyperthyroidism. The CDR3 here is CASGPRTGDHEQYF. CDR3 DNA sequence: TGTGCCAGCGGCCCTCGGACAGGGGACCACGAGCAGTACTTC.